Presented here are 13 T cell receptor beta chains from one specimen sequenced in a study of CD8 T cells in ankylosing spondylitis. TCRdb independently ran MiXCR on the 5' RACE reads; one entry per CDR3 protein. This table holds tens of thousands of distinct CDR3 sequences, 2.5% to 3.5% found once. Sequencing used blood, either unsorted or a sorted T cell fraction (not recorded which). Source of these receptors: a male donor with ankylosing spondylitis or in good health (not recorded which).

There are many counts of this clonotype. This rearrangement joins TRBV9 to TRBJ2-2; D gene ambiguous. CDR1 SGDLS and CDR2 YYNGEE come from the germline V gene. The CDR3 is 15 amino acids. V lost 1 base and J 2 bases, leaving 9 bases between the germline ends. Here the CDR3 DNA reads TGTGCCAGCAGCGTAAAACAGACTAACACCGGGGAGCTGTTTTTT. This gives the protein CASSVKQTNTGELFF.

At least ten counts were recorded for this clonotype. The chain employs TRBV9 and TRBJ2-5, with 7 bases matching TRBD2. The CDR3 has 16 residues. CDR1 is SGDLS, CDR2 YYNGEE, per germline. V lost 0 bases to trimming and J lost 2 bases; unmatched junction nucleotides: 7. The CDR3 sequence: CASSVGGGSHQETQYF. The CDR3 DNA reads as TGTGCCAGCAGCGTAGGGGGCGGGAGCCATCAAGAGACCCAGTACTTC.

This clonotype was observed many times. The CDR3 bases are TGTGCCAGCAGCGTAGTGACGGGGCATAGCACAGATACGCAGTATTTT. Protein sequence: CASSVVTGHSTDTQYF. The chain uses TRBV9 and TRBJ2-3, with D perhaps matching TRBD1 or TRBD2 (5 bases each). Per the germline V gene, CDR1 is SGDLS and CDR2 is YYNGEE. The length of the CDR3 is 16 residues. Trimming removed 0 bases from V and 0 bases from J, with 11 bases in between.

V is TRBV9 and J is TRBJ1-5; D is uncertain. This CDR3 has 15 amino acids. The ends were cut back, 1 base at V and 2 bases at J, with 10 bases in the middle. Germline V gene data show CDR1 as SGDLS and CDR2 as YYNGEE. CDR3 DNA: TGTGCCAGCAGCGTAACTGGAGGCCGCAATCAGCCCCAGCATTTT. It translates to CASSVTGGRNQPQHF.

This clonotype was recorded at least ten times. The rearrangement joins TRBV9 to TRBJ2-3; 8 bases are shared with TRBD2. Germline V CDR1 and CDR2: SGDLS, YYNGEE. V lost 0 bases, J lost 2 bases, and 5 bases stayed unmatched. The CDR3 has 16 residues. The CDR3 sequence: CASSVGASGFTDTQYF. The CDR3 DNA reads TGTGCCAGCAGCGTAGGGGCTAGCGGGTTCACAGATACGCAGTATTTT.

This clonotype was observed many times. The CDR3 sequence is CASTPNGLGGQYF. The CDR3 DNA reads TGTGCCAGCACCCCAAACGGGCTTGGCGGGCAGTACTTC. The chain has TRBV9 and TRBJ2-7; D uncertain. Trimming took off 6 bases at V and 9 bases at J, with 19 bases between the two ends. In germline, CDR1 is SGDLS, CDR2 YYNGEE. CDR3 length: 13 amino acids.

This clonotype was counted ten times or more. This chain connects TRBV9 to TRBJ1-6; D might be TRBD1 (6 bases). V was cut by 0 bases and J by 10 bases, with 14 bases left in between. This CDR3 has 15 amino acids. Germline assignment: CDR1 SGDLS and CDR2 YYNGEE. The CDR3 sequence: CASSVEARGQSPLHF. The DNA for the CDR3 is TGTGCCAGCAGCGTAGAGGCCAGGGGTCAGTCACCCCTCCACTTT.

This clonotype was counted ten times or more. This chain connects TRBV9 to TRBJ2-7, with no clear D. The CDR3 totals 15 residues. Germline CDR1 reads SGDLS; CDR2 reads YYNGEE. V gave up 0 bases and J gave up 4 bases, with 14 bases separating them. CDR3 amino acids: CASSVAAAPIYEQYF. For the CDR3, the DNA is TGTGCCAGCAGCGTAGCGGCCGCCCCTATTTACGAGCAGTACTTC.

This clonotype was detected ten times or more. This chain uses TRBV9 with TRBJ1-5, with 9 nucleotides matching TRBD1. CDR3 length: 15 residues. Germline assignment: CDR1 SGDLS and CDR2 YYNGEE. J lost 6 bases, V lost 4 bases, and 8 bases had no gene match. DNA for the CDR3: TGTGCCAGCAGCTTACAGGGGGCCCCCTCTCAGCCCCAGCATTTT. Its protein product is CASSLQGAPSQPQHF.

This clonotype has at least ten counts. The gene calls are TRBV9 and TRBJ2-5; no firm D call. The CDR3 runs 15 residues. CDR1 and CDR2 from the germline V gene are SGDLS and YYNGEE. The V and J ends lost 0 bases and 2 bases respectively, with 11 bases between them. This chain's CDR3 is CASSVDVSTQETQYF. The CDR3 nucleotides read TGTGCCAGCAGCGTAGATGTGAGTACTCAAGAGACCCAGTACTTC.

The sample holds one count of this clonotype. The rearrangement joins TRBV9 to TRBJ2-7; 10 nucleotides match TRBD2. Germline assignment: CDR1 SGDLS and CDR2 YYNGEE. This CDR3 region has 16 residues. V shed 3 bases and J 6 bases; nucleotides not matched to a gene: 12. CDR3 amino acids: CASSEVPSGRETEQYF. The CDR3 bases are TGTGCCAGCAGCGAAGTCCCTAGCGGGAGAGAGACCGAGCAGTACTTC.

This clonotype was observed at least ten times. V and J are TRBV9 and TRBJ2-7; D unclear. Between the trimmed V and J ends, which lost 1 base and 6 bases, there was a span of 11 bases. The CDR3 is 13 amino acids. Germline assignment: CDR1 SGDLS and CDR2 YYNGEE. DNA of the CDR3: TGTGCCAGCAGCGTAACTCCCCCGGGCGAGCAGTACTTC. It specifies CASSVTPPGEQYF.

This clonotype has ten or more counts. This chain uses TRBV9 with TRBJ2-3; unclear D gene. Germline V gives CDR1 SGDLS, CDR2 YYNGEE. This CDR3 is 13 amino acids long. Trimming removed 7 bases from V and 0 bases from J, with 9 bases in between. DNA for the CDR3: TGTGCCAGCGGCAGCCCTAGCACAGATACGCAGTATTTT. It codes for CASGSPSTDTQYF.